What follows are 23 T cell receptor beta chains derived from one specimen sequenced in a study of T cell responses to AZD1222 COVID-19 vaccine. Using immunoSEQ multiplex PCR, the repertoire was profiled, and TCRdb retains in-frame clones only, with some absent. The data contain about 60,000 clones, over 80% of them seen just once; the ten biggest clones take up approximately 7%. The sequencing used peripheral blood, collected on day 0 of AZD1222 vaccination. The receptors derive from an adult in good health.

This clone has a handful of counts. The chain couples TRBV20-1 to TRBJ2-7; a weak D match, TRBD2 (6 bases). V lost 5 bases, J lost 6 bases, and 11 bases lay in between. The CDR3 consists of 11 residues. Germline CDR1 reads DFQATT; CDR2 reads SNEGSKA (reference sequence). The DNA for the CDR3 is TGCAGTGCTTGTCCGGAGGGCGAGCAGTACTTC. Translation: CSACPEGEQYF.

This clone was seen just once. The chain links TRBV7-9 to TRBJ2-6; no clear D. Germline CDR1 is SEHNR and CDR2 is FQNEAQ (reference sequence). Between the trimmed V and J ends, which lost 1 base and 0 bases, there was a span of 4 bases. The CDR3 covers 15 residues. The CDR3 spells CASSLDSSGANVLTF. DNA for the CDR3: TGTGCCAGCAGCTTAGATAGCTCTGGGGCCAACGTCCTGACTTTC.

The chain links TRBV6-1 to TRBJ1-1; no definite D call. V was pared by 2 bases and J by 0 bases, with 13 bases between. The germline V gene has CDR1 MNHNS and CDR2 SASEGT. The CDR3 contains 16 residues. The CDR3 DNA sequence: TGTGCCAGCAGTGAAAAGTTCTTAGCGGTGAACACTGAAGCTTTCTTT. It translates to CASSEKFLAVNTEAFF.

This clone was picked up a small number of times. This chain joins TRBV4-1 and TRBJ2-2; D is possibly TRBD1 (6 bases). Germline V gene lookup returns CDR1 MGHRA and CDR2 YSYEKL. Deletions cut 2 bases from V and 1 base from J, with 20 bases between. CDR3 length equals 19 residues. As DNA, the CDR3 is TGCGCCAGCAGCCAACCCCGCCGGCAGGGGCCGGGGAACACCGGGGAGCTGTTTTTT. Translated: CASSQPRRQGPGNTGELFF.

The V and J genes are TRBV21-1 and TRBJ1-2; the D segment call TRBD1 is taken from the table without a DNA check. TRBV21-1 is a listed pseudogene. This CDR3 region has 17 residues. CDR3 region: CASSKGRDSEFNYGYTF. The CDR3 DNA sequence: TGTGCCAGCAGCAAAGGCCGGGACAGCGAATTTAACTATGGCTACACCTTC.

The CDR3 bases are TGTGCCAGTAGTATAGTGCCTGATTACGAGCAGTACTTC. Translating gives CASSIVPDYEQYF. V gene TRBV19 combines with J gene TRBJ2-7; D remains ambiguous. The CDR3 length is 13 residues. V shed 1 base and J shed 4 bases, with 8 bases lying between them. In germline, CDR1 is LNHDA, CDR2 SQIVND (reference sequence).

The CDR3 nucleotides read TGTGCCAGCAGCTCCCCCCTAAGCTCCTACAATGAGCAGTTCTTC. Residues: CASSSPLSSYNEQFF. The rearrangement links TRBV5-4 to TRBJ2-1; D is undetermined. Germline-derived CDR1 and CDR2 are SGHNT and YYREEE (reference sequence). The CDR3 runs to 15 residues. The V and J ends lost 3 bases and 0 bases respectively, with 10 bases between them.

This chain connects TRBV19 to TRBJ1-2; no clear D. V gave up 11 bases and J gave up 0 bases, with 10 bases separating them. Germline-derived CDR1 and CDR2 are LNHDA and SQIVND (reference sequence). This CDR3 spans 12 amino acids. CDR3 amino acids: CASRRSNYGYTF. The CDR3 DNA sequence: TGTGCCTCGAGGAGATCTAACTATGGCTACACCTTC.

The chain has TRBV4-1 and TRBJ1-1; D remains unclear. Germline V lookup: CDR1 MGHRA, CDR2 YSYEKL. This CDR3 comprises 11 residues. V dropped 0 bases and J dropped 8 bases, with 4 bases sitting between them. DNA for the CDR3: TGCGCCAGCAGCCAAGAGGGCGAAGCTTTCTTT. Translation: CASSQEGEAFF.

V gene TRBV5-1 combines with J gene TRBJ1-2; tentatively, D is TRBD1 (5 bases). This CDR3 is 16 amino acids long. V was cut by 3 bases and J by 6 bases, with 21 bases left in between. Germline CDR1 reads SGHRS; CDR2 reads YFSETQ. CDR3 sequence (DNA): TGCGCCAGCAGCTCCCCGGGACTCCAAACCGAAGATGGCTACACCTTC. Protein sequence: CASSSPGLQTEDGYTF.

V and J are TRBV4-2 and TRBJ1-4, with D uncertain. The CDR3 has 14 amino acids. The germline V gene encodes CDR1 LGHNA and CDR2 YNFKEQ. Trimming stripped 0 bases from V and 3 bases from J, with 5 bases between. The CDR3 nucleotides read TGTGCCAGCAGCCAAGACAGGCCTAATGAAAAACTGTTTTTT. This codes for CASSQDRPNEKLFF.

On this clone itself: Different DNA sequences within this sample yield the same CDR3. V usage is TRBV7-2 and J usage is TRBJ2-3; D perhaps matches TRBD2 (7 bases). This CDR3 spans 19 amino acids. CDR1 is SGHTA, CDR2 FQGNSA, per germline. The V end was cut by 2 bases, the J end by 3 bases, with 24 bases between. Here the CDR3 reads CASSLIGGGLGRATDTQYF. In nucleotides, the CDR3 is TGTGCCAGCAGCTTAATAGGGGGGGGGCTTGGACGGGCTACAGATACGCAGTATTTT.

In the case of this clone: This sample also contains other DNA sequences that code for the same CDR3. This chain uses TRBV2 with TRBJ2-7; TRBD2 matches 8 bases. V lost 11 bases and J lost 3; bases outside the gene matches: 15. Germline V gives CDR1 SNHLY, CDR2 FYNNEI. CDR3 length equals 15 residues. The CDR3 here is CARGGPRGSGYEQYF. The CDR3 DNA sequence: TGTGCCCGGGGGGGGCCTCGGGGTTCAGGCTACGAGCAGTACTTC. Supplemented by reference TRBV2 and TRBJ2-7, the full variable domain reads EPEVTQTPSHQVTQMGQEVILRCVPISNHLYFYWYRQILGQKVEFLVSFYNNEISEKSEIFDDQFSVERPDGSNFTLKIRSTKLEDSAMYFCARGGPRGSGYEQYFGPGTRLTVT.

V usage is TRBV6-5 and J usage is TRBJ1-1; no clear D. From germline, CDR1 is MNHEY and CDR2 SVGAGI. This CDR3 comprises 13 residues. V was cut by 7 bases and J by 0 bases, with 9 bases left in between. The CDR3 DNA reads TGTGCCAGCACCCGGGAGGTGAACACTGAAGCTTTCTTT. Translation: CASTREVNTEAFF.

The CDR3, as DNA: TGTGCCAGCTCACCACGGGTCGCCGCAACTAATGAAAAACTGTTTTTT. Its protein is CASSPRVAATNEKLFF. This chain connects TRBV18 to TRBJ1-4; D not certain. The germline CDR1 and CDR2 sequences are KGHSH and LQKENI. V lost 1 base to trimming and J lost 0 bases, with 9 bases between them. The CDR3 runs to 16 residues. Full variable domain (outside the CDR3, taken from reference TRBV18 and TRBJ1-4): NAGVMQNPRHLVRRRGQEARLRCSPMKGHSHVYWYRQLPEEGLKFMVYLQKENIIDESGMPKERFSAEFPKEGPSILRIQQVVRGDSAAYFCASSPRVAATNEKLFFGSGTQLSVL.

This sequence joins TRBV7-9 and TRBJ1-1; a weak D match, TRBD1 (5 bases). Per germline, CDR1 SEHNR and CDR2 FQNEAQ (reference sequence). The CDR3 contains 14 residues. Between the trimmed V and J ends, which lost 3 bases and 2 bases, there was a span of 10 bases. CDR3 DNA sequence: TGTGCCAGCAGCTTTTCCGGGGACAACACTGAAGCTTTCTTT. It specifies CASSFSGDNTEAFF. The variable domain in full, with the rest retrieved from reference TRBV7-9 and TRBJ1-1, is DTGVSQNPRHKITKRGQNVTFRCDPISEHNRLYWYRQTLGQGPEFLTYFQNEAQLEKSRLLSDRFSAERPKGSFSTLEIQRTEQGDSAMYLCASSFSGDNTEAFFGQGTRLTVV.

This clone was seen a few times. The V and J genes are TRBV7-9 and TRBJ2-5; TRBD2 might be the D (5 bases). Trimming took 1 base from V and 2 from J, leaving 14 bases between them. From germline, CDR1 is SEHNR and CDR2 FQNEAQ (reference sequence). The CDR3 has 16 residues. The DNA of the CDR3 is TGTGCCAGCAGCTTAGTCGGGGAGACCCAGCAAGAGACCCAGTACTTC. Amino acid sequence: CASSLVGETQQETQYF.

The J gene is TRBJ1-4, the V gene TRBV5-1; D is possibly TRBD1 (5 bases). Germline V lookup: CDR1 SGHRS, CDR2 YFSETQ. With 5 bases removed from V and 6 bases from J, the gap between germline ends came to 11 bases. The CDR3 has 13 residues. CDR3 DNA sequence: TGCGCCAGCAGATCCAGGGCGGATGAAAAACTGTTTTTT. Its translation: CASRSRADEKLFF. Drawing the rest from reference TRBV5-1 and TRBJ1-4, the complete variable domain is KAGVTQTPRYLIKTRGQQVTLSCSPISGHRSVSWYQQTPGQGLQFLFEYFSETQRNKGNFPGRFSGRQFSNSRSEMNVSTLELGDSALYLCASRSRADEKLFFGSGTQLSVL.

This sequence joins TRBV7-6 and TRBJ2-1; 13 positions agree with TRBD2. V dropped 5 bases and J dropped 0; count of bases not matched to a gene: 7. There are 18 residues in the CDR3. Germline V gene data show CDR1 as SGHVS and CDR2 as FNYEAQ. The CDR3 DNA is TGTGCCAGCAGCGTCAGACTAGCGGGGGGCGGCTCCTACAATGAGCAGTTCTTC. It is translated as CASSVRLAGGGSYNEQFF.

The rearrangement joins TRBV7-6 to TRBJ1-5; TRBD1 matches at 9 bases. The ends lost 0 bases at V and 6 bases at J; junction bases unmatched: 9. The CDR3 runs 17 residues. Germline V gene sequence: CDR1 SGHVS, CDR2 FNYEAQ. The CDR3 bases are TGTGCCAGCAGCTTAGCGCGAGAACAGGGGGCCGGTCAGCCCCAGCATTTT. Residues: CASSLAREQGAGQPQHF.

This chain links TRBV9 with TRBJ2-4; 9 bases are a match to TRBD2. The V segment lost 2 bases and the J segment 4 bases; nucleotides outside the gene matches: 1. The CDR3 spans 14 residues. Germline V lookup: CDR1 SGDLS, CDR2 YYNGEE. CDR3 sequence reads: CASSVAGGKNIQYF. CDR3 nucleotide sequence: TGTGCCAGCAGCGTGGCGGGGGGGAAAAACATTCAGTACTTC.

Here the CDR3 DNA reads TGTGCCAGCAGTGAGCCCCAGACAGGGGCGGATGGCTACACCTTC. Its protein product is CASSEPQTGADGYTF. This sequence joins TRBV2 and TRBJ1-2, with 8 positions matching TRBD1. Germline V gene data show CDR1 as SNHLY and CDR2 as FYNNEI. The junction had 9 bases not matched to a gene; V was cut back by 3 bases and J by 6 bases. The CDR3 covers 15 residues.

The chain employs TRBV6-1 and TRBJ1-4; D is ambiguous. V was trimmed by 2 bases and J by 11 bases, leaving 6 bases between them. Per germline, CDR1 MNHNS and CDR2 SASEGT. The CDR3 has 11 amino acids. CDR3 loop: CASSEQPKLFF. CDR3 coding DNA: TGTGCCAGCAGTGAACAACCTAAACTGTTTTTT.